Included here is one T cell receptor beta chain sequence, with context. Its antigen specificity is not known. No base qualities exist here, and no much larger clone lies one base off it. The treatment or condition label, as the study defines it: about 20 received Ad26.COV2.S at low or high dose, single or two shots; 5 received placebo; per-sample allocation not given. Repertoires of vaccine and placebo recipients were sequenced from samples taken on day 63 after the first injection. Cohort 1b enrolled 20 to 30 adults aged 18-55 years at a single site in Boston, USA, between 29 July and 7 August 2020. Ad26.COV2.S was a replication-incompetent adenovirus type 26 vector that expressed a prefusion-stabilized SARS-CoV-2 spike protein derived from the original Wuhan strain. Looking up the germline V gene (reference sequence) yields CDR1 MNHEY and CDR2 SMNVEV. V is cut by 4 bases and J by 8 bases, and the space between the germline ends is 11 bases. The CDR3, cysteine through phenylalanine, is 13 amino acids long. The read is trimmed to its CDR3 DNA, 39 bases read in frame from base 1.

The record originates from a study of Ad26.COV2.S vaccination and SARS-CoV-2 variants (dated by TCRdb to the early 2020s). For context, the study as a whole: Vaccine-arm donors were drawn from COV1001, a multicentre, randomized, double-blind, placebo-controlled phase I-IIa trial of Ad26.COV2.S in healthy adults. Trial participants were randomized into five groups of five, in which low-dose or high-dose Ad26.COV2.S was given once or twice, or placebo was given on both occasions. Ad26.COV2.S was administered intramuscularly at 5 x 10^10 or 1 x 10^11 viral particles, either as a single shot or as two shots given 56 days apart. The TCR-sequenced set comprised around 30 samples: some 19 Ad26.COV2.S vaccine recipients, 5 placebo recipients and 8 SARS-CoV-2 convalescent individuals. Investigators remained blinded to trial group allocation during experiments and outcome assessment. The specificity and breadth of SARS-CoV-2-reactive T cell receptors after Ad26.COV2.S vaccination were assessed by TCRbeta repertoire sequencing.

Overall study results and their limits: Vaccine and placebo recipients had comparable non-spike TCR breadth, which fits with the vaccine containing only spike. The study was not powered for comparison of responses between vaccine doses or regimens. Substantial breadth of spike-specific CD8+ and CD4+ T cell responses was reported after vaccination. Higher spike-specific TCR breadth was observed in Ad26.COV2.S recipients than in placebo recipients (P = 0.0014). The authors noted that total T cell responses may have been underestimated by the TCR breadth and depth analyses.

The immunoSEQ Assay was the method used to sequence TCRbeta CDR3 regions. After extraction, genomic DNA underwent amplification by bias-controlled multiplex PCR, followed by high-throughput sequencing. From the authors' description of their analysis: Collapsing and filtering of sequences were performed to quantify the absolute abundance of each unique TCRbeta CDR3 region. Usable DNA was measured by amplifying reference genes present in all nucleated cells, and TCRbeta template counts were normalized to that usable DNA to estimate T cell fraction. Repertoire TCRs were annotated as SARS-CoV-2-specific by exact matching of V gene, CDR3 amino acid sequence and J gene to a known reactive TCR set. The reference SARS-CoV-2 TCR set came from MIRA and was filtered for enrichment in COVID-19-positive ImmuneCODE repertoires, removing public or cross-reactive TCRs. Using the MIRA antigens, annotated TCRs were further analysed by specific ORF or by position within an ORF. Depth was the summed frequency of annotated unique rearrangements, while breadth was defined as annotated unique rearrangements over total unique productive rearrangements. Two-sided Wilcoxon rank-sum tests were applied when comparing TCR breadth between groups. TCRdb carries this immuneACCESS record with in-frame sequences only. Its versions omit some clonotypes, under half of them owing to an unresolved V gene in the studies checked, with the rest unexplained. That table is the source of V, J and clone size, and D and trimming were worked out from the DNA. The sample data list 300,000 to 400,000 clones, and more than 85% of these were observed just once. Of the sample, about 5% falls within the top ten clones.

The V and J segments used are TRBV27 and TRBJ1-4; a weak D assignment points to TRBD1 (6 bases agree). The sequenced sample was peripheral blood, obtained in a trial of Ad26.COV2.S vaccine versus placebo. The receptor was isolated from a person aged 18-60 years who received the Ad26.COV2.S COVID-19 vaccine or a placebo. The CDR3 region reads CASSSRQEEKLFF. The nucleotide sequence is TGTGCCAGCAGTTCCCGACAGGAGGAAAAACTGTTTTTT.